The 29 T cell receptor beta chains in this list originate from one sample, sequenced in a study of T-cell memory formation after mild COVID-19. TCRdb redid the calling of the 5' RACE reads with MiXCR, one entry per CDR3 protein. The sample includes 130,000 to 150,000 distinct CDR3 sequences, roughly 21% of them seen just once. The sample comprised PBMCs or a T cell subset sorted from them (not recorded which). All receptors come from an adult woman who had mild COVID-19 (a few samples of this study predate the infection). Cell type and time point are not known.

This clonotype was picked up a small number of times. The chain couples TRBV7-9 to TRBJ1-6, with unresolved D. This CDR3 is 13 amino acids long. Per germline, CDR1 SEHNR and CDR2 FQNEAQ (reference sequence). V lost 6 bases and J 7 bases, leaving 10 bases between the germline ends. The CDR3 DNA is TGTGCCAGCAGTCTTAGAGGAAATTCACCCCTCCACTTT. This codes for CASSLRGNSPLHF.

The rearrangement joins TRBV19 to TRBJ2-6; 9 bases align to TRBD1. Per germline, CDR1 LNHDA and CDR2 SQIVND (reference sequence). CDR3 length: 16 residues. Unmatched junction bases numbered 8, after V lost 7 bases and J lost 4 bases. The CDR3 spells CASKLRDRDGANVLTF. CDR3 DNA: TGTGCCAGTAAACTCCGGGACAGGGACGGGGCCAACGTCCTGACTTTC.

This clonotype was counted a few times. This chain links TRBV29-1 with TRBJ1-2; D is ambiguous. Trimming stripped 4 bases from V and 4 bases from J, with 10 bases between. The CDR3 length is 12 residues. Germline lookup yields CDR1 SQVTM and CDR2 ANQGSEA. CDR3 nucleotides: TGCAGCGTTGCTCCAGGCTTCTATGGCTACACCTTC. It is translated as CSVAPGFYGYTF.

This clonotype showed up just a few times. CDR3 region: CASGTERGYGYTF. The CDR3 region has the DNA TGCGCCAGCGGGACAGAACGAGGCTATGGCTACACCTTC. The chain couples TRBV5-1 to TRBJ1-2; 7 bases map to TRBD1. This CDR3 is built from 13 residues. J was trimmed by 4 bases and V by 7 bases; bases with no gene match: 7. CDR1 is SGHRS, CDR2 YFSETQ, per germline.

This clonotype was seen more than once but under ten times. The V call is TRBV29-1, the J call TRBJ2-7, with TRBD1 matching 7 bases. The germline V gene has CDR1 SQVTM and CDR2 ANQGSEA. Trimming cost V 7 bases and J 2 bases; bases outside gene matches: 5. The CDR3 spans 12 residues. The CDR3 DNA is TGCAGCGCAAGGGACAGTGCCTACGAGCAGTACTTC. It codes for CSARDSAYEQYF.

This chain joins TRBV7-8 and TRBJ2-1; D call uncertain. Germline V gene sequence: CDR1 SGHVS, CDR2 FQNEAQ. V lost 1 base, J lost 10 bases, and 8 bases lay in between. The CDR3 covers 12 residues. The CDR3 reads CASSLVEGEQFF. Here the CDR3 DNA reads TGTGCCAGCAGCTTAGTTGAAGGGGAGCAGTTCTTC.

The V call is TRBV25-1, the J call TRBJ2-7; 11 nucleotides align to TRBD1. The CDR3 is 18 residues long. The J segment lost 3 bases and the V segment lost 1 base, leaving 11 bases of the junction unmatched. Germline V lookup: CDR1 MGHDK, CDR2 SYGVNS. The CDR3 coding sequence is TGTGCCAGCAGTGAATGGACAGGGGGCAAGACGGAGATCTACGAGCAGTACTTC. Its protein product is CASSEWTGGKTEIYEQYF.

This clonotype was seen a few times. The chain links TRBV12-3 or TRBV12-4 to TRBJ2-1; 13 bases fit TRBD2. This CDR3 region has 15 residues. Germline trimming cut 6 bases from V and 7 bases from J; bases unmatched to any gene: 6. The CDR3 DNA reads TGTGCCAGCAGCAAAGGGACTAGCGGGAAGAATGAGCAGTTCTTC. Protein sequence: CASSKGTSGKNEQFF.

This clonotype came up a few times. This chain connects TRBV4-2 to TRBJ2-5; D might be TRBD2 (5 bases). The germline V and J ends were trimmed by 2 bases and 5 bases, with 12 bases remaining between them. Germline V gene data show CDR1 as LGHNA and CDR2 as YNFKEQ. The CDR3 covers 14 residues. In DNA form, the CDR3 reads TGTGCCAGCAGCCAAAGGACTCCTCGGGAGACCCAGTACTTC. Translated, it gives CASSQRTPRETQYF.

This clonotype was counted between two and nine times. The chain links TRBV20-1 to TRBJ1-1; 8 bases are shared with TRBD1. J lost 2 bases, V lost 5 bases, and 7 bases had no gene match. The CDR3 covers 14 residues. Germline assignment: CDR1 DFQATT and CDR2 SNEGSKA (reference sequence). The CDR3 region has the DNA TGCAGTGCTGCCCGGACAGGGTTTAACACTGAAGCTTTCTTT. Amino acid sequence: CSAARTGFNTEAFF.

V and J are TRBV2 and TRBJ2-6; no clear D. Trimming pared 1 base from V and 0 bases from J, leaving 7 bases between. Looked up from germline, CDR1 is SNHLY and CDR2 is FYNNEI. The length of the CDR3 is 16 residues. CDR3 sequence reads: CASSEGRYSGANVLTF. The CDR3 DNA reads as TGTGCCAGCAGTGAAGGACGGTACTCTGGGGCCAACGTCCTGACTTTC.

This clonotype was seen more than once but under ten times. J is TRBJ1-2 and V is TRBV7-2; unclear D gene. The germline CDR1 and CDR2 sequences are SGHTA and FQGNSA. The V end was cut by 1 base, the J end by 4 bases, with 4 bases between. This CDR3 has 12 amino acids. The CDR3 spells CASSLEGYGYTF. The CDR3 coding sequence is TGTGCCAGCAGCTTAGAGGGCTATGGCTACACCTTC.

The chain is built from TRBV7-9 and TRBJ2-1, with 9 bases aligning to TRBD1. From germline, CDR1 is SEHNR and CDR2 FQNEAQ (reference sequence). The CDR3 loop spans 15 amino acids. V lost 5 bases and J lost 10; bases outside the gene matches: 12. CDR3 sequence: CASSPRRDRVQEQFF. The CDR3 DNA reads TGTGCCAGCAGCCCCCGGAGGGACAGGGTACAGGAGCAGTTCTTC.

V is TRBV5-6 and J is TRBJ1-4; 7 bases agree with TRBD1. The germline V gene encodes CDR1 SGHDT and CDR2 YYEEEE. V lost 4 bases, J lost 5 bases, and 5 bases stayed unmatched. This CDR3 region has 14 residues. The CDR3 loop reads CASSLGQVNEKLFF. The CDR3, as DNA: TGTGCCAGCAGCCTAGGACAGGTGAATGAAAAACTGTTTTTT.

The rearrangement uses TRBV7-6 and TRBJ1-1; possibly TRBD1 for D (5 bases). Trimming pared 4 bases from V and 3 bases from J, leaving 12 bases between. CDR3 length: 14 amino acids. Germline-derived CDR1 and CDR2 are SGHVS and FNYEAQ. CDR3 in amino acids: CASSSSTGYTEAFF. DNA for the CDR3: TGTGCCAGCAGCTCATCAACAGGTTACACTGAAGCTTTCTTT.

This clonotype came up many times. The chain is built from TRBV7-8 and TRBJ2-4, with 7 bases fitting TRBD2. The CDR3 length is 14 residues. CDR1 is SGHVS and CDR2 is FQNEAQ in the germline V gene. J lost 6 bases, V lost 0 bases, and 2 bases had no gene match. CDR3 nucleotide sequence: TGTGCCAGCAGCTTAGCGGGAGGGGCAAACATTCAGTACTTC. Residues: CASSLAGGANIQYF. The entire variable domain, with the rest obtained from reference TRBV7-8 and TRBJ2-4, is as follows: GAGVSQSPRYKVAKRGQDVALRCDPISGHVSLFWYQQALGQGPEFLTYFQNEAQLDKSGLPSDRFFAERPEGSVSTLKIQRTQQEDSAVYLCASSLAGGANIQYFGAGTRLSVL.

This clonotype was observed many times. This sequence joins TRBV7-2 and TRBJ2-1; no definite D call. Trimming stripped 7 bases from V and 4 bases from J, with 17 bases between. The CDR3 is 15 residues long. Per germline, CDR1 SGHTA and CDR2 FQGNSA. The CDR3 DNA reads TGTGCCAGCACAGCTTGGGGTAAGCTGTACAATGAGCAGTTCTTC. Protein sequence: CASTAWGKLYNEQFF.

This clonotype was counted between two and nine times. The J gene is TRBJ1-1, the V gene TRBV6-4; weak D call: TRBD1 (6 bases). The CDR3 consists of 14 residues. The V and J ends lost 6 bases and 1 base respectively, with 12 bases between them. Germline loops: CDR1 MRHNA, CDR2 SNTAGT. CDR3 DNA sequence: TGTGCCAGCAGAGCAGACAGGAGGAACACTGAAGCTTTCTTT. It encodes CASRADRRNTEAFF.

The table lists this clonotype with a few counts. The gene calls are TRBV5-1 and TRBJ1-6; TRBD1 is a possible D gene (5 bases). The CDR3 contains 16 residues. V gave up 4 bases and J gave up 9 bases, with 20 bases separating them. Per germline, CDR1 SGHRS and CDR2 YFSETQ. CDR3 DNA: TGCGCCAGCAGCCTCAGCCTTTCGACAGCTTCTTCACCCCTCCACTTT. Amino acid sequence: CASSLSLSTASSPLHF.

This clonotype was detected ten times or more. The chain joins TRBV18 to TRBJ2-3; 12 nucleotides align to TRBD1. With 3 bases clipped from V and 1 base from J, the junction kept 5 bases outside the gene matches. The CDR3 sequence is 17 residues long. Germline V gene data show CDR1 as KGHSH and CDR2 as LQKENI. Here the CDR3 reads CASSPGTGGRGTDTQYF. The CDR3 DNA follows: TGTGCCAGCTCACCGGGGACAGGGGGCCGGGGCACAGATACGCAGTATTTT.

This clonotype occurred a few times. The chain has TRBV27 and TRBJ1-6; the D gene is possibly TRBD1 (5 bases). Germline loops: CDR1 MNHEY, CDR2 SMNVEV (reference sequence). Deletions cut 1 base from V and 7 bases from J, with 8 bases between. CDR3 length: 14 amino acids. CDR3 DNA: TGTGCCAGCAGTTTATGGGGGACCAATTCACCCCTCCACTTT. Its translation: CASSLWGTNSPLHF.

This chain uses TRBV7-2 with TRBJ2-7; D perhaps matches TRBD1 (6 bases). V lost 4 bases, J lost 1 base, and 8 bases lay in between. Germline V gene lookup returns CDR1 SGHTA and CDR2 FQGNSA. The CDR3 totals 13 residues. The CDR3: CASSSQGSYEQYF. The CDR3 DNA follows: TGTGCCAGCAGCTCACAGGGATCCTACGAGCAGTACTTC.

This clonotype was recorded a few times. This chain connects TRBV19 to TRBJ1-5, with D maybe TRBD1 (6 bases). Between the trimmed V and J ends, which lost 10 bases and 0 bases, there was a span of 28 bases. Germline loops: CDR1 LNHDA, CDR2 SQIVND (reference sequence). This CDR3 comprises 19 residues. The CDR3: CATSPLDSYLRLSNQPQHF. CDR3 bases: TGTGCCACATCCCCGTTGGACAGCTATCTTCGGCTTAGCAATCAGCCCCAGCATTTT.

This clonotype was observed a handful of times. V usage is TRBV7-9 and J usage is TRBJ2-2, with 7 bases aligning to TRBD1. The junction had 3 bases not matched to a gene; V was cut back by 5 bases and J by 3 bases. This CDR3 comprises 14 residues. CDR1 is SEHNR and CDR2 is FQNEAQ in the germline V gene (reference sequence). CDR3 sequence reads: CASSRDRDTGELFF. The CDR3 nucleotides are TGTGCCAGCAGCCGAGACAGGGACACCGGGGAGCTGTTTTTT. The full variable domain, in which reference TRBV7-9 and TRBJ2-2 provide the parts outside the CDR3, is DTGVSQNPRHKITKRGQNVTFRCDPISEHNRLYWYRQTLGQGPEFLTYFQNEAQLEKSRLLSDRFSAERPKGSFSTLEIQRTEQGDSAMYLCASSRDRDTGELFFGEGSRLTVL.

This clonotype was seen a handful of times. J is TRBJ2-5 and V is TRBV4-3; 7 bases match TRBD1. The CDR3 has 17 residues. V shed 1 base and J 1 base; nucleotides not matched to a gene: 9. Germline V gives CDR1 LGHNA, CDR2 YSLEER. In nucleotides, the CDR3 is TGCGCCAGCAGCCAAGTTCGGGACGGACAGGTCCAAGAGACCCAGTACTTC. It translates to CASSQVRDGQVQETQYF.

V is TRBV7-2 and J is TRBJ2-5; 8 bases align to TRBD2. This CDR3 comprises 13 residues. With V trimmed by 9 bases and J by 5 bases, 8 bases remained unmatched. Germline CDR1 reads SGHTA; CDR2 reads FQGNSA. In DNA form, the CDR3 reads TGTGCCAGTAGCGGGATCGTTCAGGAGACCCAGTACTTC. As protein: CASSGIVQETQYF.

The table lists this clonotype with a few counts. The chain combines TRBV4-1 with TRBJ2-3; D unresolved. The CDR3 has 11 residues. CDR1 and CDR2 from the germline V gene are MGHRA and YSYEKL. V dropped 0 bases and J dropped 9 bases, with 4 bases sitting between them. The CDR3 DNA reads as TGCGCCAGCAGCCAAGATGGAACGCAGTATTTT. It yields the protein CASSQDGTQYF.

This clonotype has more than one count but fewer than ten. The chain employs TRBV12-3 or TRBV12-4 and TRBJ1-2, with 8 bases fitting TRBD1. V trimming: 6 bases; J trimming: 8 bases; junction bases outside the gene matches: 5. There are 12 residues in the CDR3. The chain's CDR3 is CASSTGGDGYTF. DNA of the CDR3: TGTGCCAGCAGCACAGGGGGTGACGGCTACACCTTC.

This chain joins TRBV7-8 and TRBJ1-2; possibly TRBD1 for D (6 bases). The CDR3 contains 16 residues. Germline V gives CDR1 SGHVS, CDR2 FQNEAQ. The germline V and J ends were trimmed by 5 bases and 0 bases, with 16 bases remaining between them. CDR3 DNA: TGTGCCAGCAGCCCAAGGCTGGACAGCCCTAACTATGGCTACACCTTC. The encoded protein is CASSPRLDSPNYGYTF.